This T cell receptor (beta chain) was obtained from a study of T cells after yellow fever vaccination. A word on this clonotype: What it recognizes is unknown. With a much larger clone just one base away, this may be a read error.

This CDR3 region has 13 residues. CDR1 MGHRA and CDR2 YSYEKL come from the germline V gene. The germline V and J ends were trimmed by 0 bases and 5 bases, with 5 bases remaining between them. UMIs were added to TCR cDNA along with a universal primer site when it was made by 5'RACE template switching. TCRdb used MiXCR to reprocess the 5' RACE reads, holding one entry per CDR3 protein. The repertoire has around 340,000 distinct CDR3 sequences, under 15% of them found once; the top ten carry 2.5% to 3.5%. Points from the study as a whole: Researchers report a weaker secondary response that nonetheless peaked faster, day 5 versus 15. Most primary-vaccination clones recurred post-booster (roughly 96% CD4, around 90% CD8). One caveat is that FACS-sorted repertoires could contain abundant clonotypes contaminating from the bulk population.

V usage is TRBV4-1 and J usage is TRBJ1-5, with D uncertain. This TCR derives from a man between 18 and 29 years old who received the YFV17D yellow fever vaccine. Sequenced material: CD4+ T cells sorted from PBMCs, taken 15 days after the yellow fever booster vaccination. The CDR3 sequence is CASSQERDQPQHF. The CDR3 nucleotides read TGCGCCAGCAGCCAAGAACGTGATCAGCCCCAGCATTTT.